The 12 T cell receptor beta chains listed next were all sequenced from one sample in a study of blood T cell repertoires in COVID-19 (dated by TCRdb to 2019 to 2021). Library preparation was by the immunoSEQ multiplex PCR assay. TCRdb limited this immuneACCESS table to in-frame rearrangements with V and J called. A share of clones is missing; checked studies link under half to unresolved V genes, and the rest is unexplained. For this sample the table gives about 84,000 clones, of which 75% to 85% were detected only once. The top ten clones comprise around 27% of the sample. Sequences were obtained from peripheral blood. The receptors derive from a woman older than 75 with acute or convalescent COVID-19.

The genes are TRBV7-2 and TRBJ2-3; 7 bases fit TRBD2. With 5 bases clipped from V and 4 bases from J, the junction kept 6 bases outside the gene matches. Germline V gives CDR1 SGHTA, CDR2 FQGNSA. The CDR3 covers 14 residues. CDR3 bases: TGTGCCAGCAGCCTTCCAGGGAGGGCAGATACGCAGTATTTT. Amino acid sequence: CASSLPGRADTQYF.

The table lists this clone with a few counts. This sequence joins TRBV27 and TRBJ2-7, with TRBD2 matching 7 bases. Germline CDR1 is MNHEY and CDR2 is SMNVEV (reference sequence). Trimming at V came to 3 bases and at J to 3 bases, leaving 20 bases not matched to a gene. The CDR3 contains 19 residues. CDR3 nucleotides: TGTGCCAGCAGTTTGGTGTCAGGGTCTAGCGGCCCCATTATCTACGAGCAGTACTTC. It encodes CASSLVSGSSGPIIYEQYF.

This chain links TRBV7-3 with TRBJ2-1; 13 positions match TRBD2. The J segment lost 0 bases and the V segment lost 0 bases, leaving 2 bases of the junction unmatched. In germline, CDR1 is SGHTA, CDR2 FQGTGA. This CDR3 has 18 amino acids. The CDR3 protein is CASSLTGTSGTSYNEQFF. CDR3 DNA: TGTGCCAGCAGCTTAACTGGGACTAGCGGGACCTCCTACAATGAGCAGTTCTTC.

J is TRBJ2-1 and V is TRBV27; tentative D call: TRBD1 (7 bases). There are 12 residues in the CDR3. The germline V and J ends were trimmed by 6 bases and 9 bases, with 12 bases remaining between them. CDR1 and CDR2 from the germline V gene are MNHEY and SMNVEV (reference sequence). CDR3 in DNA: TGTGCCAGCAGCCAGGGGGGCGGTGAGCAGTTCTTC. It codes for CASSQGGGEQFF.

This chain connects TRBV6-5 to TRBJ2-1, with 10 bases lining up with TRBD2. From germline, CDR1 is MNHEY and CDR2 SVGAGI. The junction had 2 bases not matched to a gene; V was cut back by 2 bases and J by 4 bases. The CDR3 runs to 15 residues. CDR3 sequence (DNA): TGTGCCAGCAGTTACAGGACTAGCGGTTACAATGAGCAGTTCTTC. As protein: CASSYRTSGYNEQFF.

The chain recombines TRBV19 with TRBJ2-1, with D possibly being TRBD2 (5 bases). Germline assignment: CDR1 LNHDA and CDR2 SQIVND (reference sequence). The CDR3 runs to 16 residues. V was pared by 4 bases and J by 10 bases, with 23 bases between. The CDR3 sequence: CASSTDWAAERGEQFF. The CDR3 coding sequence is TGTGCCAGTAGTACAGACTGGGCCGCGGAAAGAGGGGAGCAGTTCTTC.

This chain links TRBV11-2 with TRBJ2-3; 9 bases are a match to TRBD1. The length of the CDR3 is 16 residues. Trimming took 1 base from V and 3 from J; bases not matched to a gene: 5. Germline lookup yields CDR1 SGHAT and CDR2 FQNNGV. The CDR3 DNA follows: TGTGCCAGCAGCTTAGGGGGGACAGGGTTTACAGATACGCAGTATTTT. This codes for CASSLGGTGFTDTQYF.

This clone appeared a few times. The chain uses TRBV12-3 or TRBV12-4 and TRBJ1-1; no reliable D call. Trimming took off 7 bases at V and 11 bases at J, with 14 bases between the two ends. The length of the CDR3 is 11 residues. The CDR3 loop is CASTRSAGAFF. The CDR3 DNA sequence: TGTGCCAGCACCAGGAGTGCGGGGGCTTTCTTT.

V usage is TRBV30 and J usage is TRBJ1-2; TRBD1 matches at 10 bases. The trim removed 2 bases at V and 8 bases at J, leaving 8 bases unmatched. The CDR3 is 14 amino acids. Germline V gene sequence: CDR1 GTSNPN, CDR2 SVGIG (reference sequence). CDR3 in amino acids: CAWSTDRGLWGYTF. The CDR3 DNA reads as TGTGCCTGGAGTACCGACAGGGGGCTCTGGGGCTACACCTTC.

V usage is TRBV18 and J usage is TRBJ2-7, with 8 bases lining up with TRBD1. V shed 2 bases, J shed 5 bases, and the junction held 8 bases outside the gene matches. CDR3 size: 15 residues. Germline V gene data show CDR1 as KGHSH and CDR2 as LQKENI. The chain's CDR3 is CASSPGSDRVHEQYF. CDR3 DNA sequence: TGTGCCAGCTCACCAGGGTCGGACAGGGTTCACGAGCAGTACTTC.

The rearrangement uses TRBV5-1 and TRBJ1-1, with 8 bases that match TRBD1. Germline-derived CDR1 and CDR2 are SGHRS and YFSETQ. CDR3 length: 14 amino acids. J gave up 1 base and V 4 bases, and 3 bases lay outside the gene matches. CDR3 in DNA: TGCGCCAGCAGCCCCGGGACAGGGAACACTGAAGCTTTCTTT. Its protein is CASSPGTGNTEAFF.

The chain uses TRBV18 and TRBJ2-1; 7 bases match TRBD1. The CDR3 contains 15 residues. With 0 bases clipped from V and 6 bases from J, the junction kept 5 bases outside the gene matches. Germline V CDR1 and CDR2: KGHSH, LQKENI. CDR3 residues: CASSPPTGSGNEQFF. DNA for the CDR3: TGTGCCAGCTCACCACCGACAGGGTCGGGCAATGAGCAGTTCTTC.